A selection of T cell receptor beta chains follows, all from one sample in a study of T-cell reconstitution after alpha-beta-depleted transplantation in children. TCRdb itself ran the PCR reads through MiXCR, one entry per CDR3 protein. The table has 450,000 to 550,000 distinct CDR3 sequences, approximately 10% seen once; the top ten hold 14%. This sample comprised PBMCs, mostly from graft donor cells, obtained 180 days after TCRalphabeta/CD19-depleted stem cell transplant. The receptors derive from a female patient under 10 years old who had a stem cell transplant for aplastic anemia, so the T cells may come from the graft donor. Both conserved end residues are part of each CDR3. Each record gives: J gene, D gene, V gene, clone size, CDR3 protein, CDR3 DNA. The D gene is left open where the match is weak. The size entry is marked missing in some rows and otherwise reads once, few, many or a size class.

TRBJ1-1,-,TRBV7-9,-,CASSPHLDGEAFF,TGTGCCAGCAGCCCTCACCTGGACGGTGAAGCTTTCTTT
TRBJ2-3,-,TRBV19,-,CASSVAPLGGTDTQYF,TGTGCCAGTAGCGTTGCCCCCTTGGGGGGCACAGATACGCAGTATTTT
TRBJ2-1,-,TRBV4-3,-,CASSQDDRAPSYNEQFF,TGCGCCAGCAGCCAAGATGATCGAGCCCCTTCCTACAATGAGCAGTTCTTC
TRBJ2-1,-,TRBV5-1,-,CASSARQVQNEQFF,TGCGCCAGCAGCGCCCGACAGGTGCAGAATGAGCAGTTCTTC
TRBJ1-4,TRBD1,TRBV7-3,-,CASSPQGVDEKLFF,TGTGCCAGCAGCCCCCAGGGGGTGGATGAAAAACTGTTTTTT
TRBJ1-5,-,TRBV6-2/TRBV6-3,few,CASSYLTRRNQPQHF,TGTGCCAGCAGTTACCTGACGAGGCGCAATCAGCCCCAGCATTTT
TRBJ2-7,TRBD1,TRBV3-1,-,CASSPRQGVAYEQYF,TGTGCCAGCAGCCCCCGACAGGGCGTAGCCTACGAGCAGTACTTC
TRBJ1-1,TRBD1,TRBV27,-,CASSFGPDRGNAFF,TGTGCCAGCAGTTTCGGGCCGGACAGGGGTAACGCTTTCTTT
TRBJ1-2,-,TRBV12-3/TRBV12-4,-,CASSLNVGDGYTF,TGTGCCAGCAGTTTGAATGTAGGGGACGGCTACACCTTC
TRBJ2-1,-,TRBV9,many,CASSQKGSQSYNEQFF,TGTGCCAGCAGCCAGAAAGGTAGCCAGTCCTACAATGAGCAGTTCTTC
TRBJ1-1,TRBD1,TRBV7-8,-,CASSSATQGSGEAFF,TGTGCCAGCAGCTCCGCGACACAGGGGTCCGGTGAAGCTTTCTTT
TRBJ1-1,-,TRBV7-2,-,CASSAMGRLNTEAFF,TGTGCCAGCAGCGCCATGGGACGTCTGAACACTGAAGCTTTCTTT
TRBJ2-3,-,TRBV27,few,CASSLRITDTQYF,TGTGCCAGCAGTTTACGGATCACAGATACGCAGTATTTT
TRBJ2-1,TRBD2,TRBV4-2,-,CASSQESPWTSGDNEQFF,TGTGCCAGCAGCCAAGAGTCCCCCTGGACTAGCGGCGACAATGAGCAGTTCTTC
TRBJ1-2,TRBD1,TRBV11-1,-,CASSPGQGANGISSAYGYTF,TGTGCCAGCAGCCCCGGACAGGGGGCTAACGGCATATCCTCGGCATATGGCTACACCTTC
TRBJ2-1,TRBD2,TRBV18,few,CASSPLGLAGSGEQFF,TGTGCCAGCTCACCATTAGGGCTAGCGGGATCTGGGGAGCAGTTCTTC
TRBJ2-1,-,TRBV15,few,CATSRDRGNEQFF,TGTGCCACCAGCAGAGATCGGGGGAATGAGCAGTTCTTC
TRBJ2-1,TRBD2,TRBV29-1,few,CSVDGMPGIGRAVNEQFF,TGCAGCGTTGATGGTATGCCCGGGATCGGGAGGGCCGTCAATGAGCAGTTCTTC
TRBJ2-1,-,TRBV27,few,CASSPSRQNEQFF,TGTGCCAGCAGTCCATCTCGACAGAATGAGCAGTTCTTC
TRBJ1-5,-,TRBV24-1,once,CATSIDRSGPESQHF,TGTGCCACCAGCATAGATAGGTCAGGGCCCGAGTCCCAGCATTTT
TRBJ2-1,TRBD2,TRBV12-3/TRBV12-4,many,CASSGLAGGGEQFF,TGTGCCAGCAGTGGGTTAGCGGGAGGGGGTGAGCAGTTCTTC
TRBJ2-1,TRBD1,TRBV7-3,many,CASSLGQGLFEQFF,TGTGCCAGCAGCTTGGGACAGGGCCTTTTTGAGCAGTTCTTC
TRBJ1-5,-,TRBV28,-,CASGEGPAANQPQHF,TGTGCCAGCGGGGAAGGGCCAGCCGCCAATCAGCCCCAGCATTTT
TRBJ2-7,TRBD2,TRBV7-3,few,CASSLDSLAGGREQYF,TGTGCCAGCAGCTTAGATAGTCTAGCGGGAGGAAGAGAGCAGTACTTC
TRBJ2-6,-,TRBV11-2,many,CASSLVAGANVLTF,TGTGCCAGCAGCTTAGTGGCTGGGGCCAACGTCCTGACTTTC
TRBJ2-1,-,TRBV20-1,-,CSAREEGGRRSYNEQFF,TGCAGTGCTAGAGAGGAGGGGGGGAGGCGCTCCTACAATGAGCAGTTCTTC
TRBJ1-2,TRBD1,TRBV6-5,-,CASSYTTGSYGYTF,TGTGCCAGCAGTTATACGACAGGGAGCTATGGCTACACCTTC
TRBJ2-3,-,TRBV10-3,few,CAITNQGADTQYF,TGTGCCATCACGAACCAGGGAGCAGATACGCAGTATTTT
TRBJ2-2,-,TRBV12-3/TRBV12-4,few,CASSNRAGELFF,TGTGCCAGCAGCAACAGGGCCGGGGAGCTGTTTTTT
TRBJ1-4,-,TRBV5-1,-,CASSFGTSNEKLFF,TGCGCCAGCAGCTTCGGGACGTCTAACGAAAAACTGTTTTTT
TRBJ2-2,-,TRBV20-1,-,CSARRWLRTANTGELFF,TGCAGTGCTAGGAGATGGTTGAGGACAGCGAACACCGGGGAGCTGTTTTTT